A selection of T cell receptor beta chains follows, all from one sample in a study of response to subunit inactivated influenza vaccine. One entry per CDR3 protein results from TCRdb running MiXCR on the RT-PCR reads. The sample holds 250,000 to 350,000 distinct CDR3 sequences, about 20% seen once. The sample was PBMCs from blood, taken about 19 months after vaccination. The receptors shown here come from a man aged 45 to 75 who received an inactivated influenza vaccine. Each CDR3 is given with its conserved first and last residue. The D gene is left open where the match is weak. Size is stated for part of the rows, as once, few or many counts, or as a class when the clone is expanded.

j_call v_call d_call clone_size cdr3_aa cdr3_nt
TRBJ2-3 TRBV18 . few CASSPQGTDTQYF TGTGCCAGCTCACCACAGGGCACAGATACGCAGTATTTT
TRBJ2-3 TRBV4-3 . few CASSQDLADTQYF TGCGCCAGCAGCCAAGATTTGGCGGATACGCAGTATTTT
TRBJ1-2 TRBV14 . . CASSQGQGAGRRYTF TGTGCCAGCAGCCAAGGTCAAGGGGCGGGACGACGCTACACCTTC
TRBJ1-2 TRBV28 . many CASSEGGVGYGYTF TGTGCCAGCAGTGAGGGAGGAGTCGGCTATGGCTACACCTTC
TRBJ2-3 TRBV20-1 . . CSARTERGSTDTQYF TGCAGTGCTAGAACAGAGAGGGGTAGCACAGATACGCAGTATTTT
TRBJ2-3 TRBV27 TRBD2 few CASSTRLARTDTQYF TGTGCCAGCAGTACAAGACTAGCTCGCACAGATACGCAGTATTTT
TRBJ1-5 TRBV14 . . CASSQEGRGFNQPQHF TGTGCCAGCAGCCAAGAAGGCCGGGGGTTTAATCAGCCCCAGCATTTT
TRBJ2-3 TRBV5-1 . . CASNQEASASTDTQYF TGCGCCAGCAACCAGGAGGCTAGCGCTAGCACAGATACGCAGTATTTT
TRBJ1-2 TRBV3-1 . few CASSHGTYGYTF TGTGCCAGCAGCCACGGGACCTATGGCTACACCTTC
TRBJ1-4 TRBV7-2 . . CASSLSGKGEKLFF TGTGCCAGCAGCTTATCGGGAAAGGGTGAAAAACTGTTTTTT
TRBJ2-3 TRBV11-2 . . CASSLRQATDTQYF TGTGCCAGCAGCCTGCGCCAGGCTACAGATACGCAGTATTTT
TRBJ2-1 TRBV11-2 TRBD2 . CASSPRLARSYNEQFF TGTGCCAGCAGCCCTCGACTAGCCCGCTCCTACAATGAGCAGTTCTTC
TRBJ1-1 TRBV10-3 . few CAISESTQNTEAFF TGTGCCATCAGTGAATCTACACAGAACACTGAAGCTTTCTTT
TRBJ1-3 TRBV2 . . CASSGGSSGNTIYF TGTGCCAGCAGTGGAGGTAGTTCTGGAAACACCATATATTTT
TRBJ1-1 TRBV29-1 . few CSVGGGSTEAFF TGCAGCGTTGGGGGGGGGAGCACTGAAGCTTTCTTT
TRBJ2-7 TRBV6-2/TRBV6-3 . . CASSYDRFYEQYF TGTGCCAGCAGCTACGATCGGTTCTACGAGCAGTACTTC
TRBJ1-1 TRBV5-1 . many CASSLAENTEAFF TGTGCCAGCAGCTTAGCAGAGAACACTGAAGCTTTCTTT
TRBJ2-2 TRBV15 . . CATSNRAGLDTGELFF TGTGCCACCAGCAATAGGGCAGGGTTGGACACCGGGGAGCTGTTTTTT
TRBJ1-5 TRBV12-3/TRBV12-4 TRBD1 few CASSLGTGQGTQPQHF TGTGCCAGCAGTTTAGGGACCGGACAGGGAACGCAGCCCCAGCATTTT
TRBJ2-1 TRBV19 TRBD1 few CASTDRDEQFF TGTGCCAGTACGGACAGGGATGAGCAGTTCTTC
TRBJ1-1 TRBV6-1 TRBD1 . CASYRTGMNTEAFF TGTGCCAGTTATCGGACAGGAATGAACACTGAAGCTTTCTTT
TRBJ2-1 TRBV2 TRBD1 . CASSDQGAGPGSYNEQFF TGTGCCAGCAGTGATCAGGGGGCCGGGCCGGGCTCCTACAATGAGCAGTTCTTC
TRBJ1-4 TRBV5-1 . . CASRSKTTGTYEKLFF TGCGCCAGCAGGTCGAAAACCACAGGGACGTATGAAAAACTGTTTTTT
TRBJ2-3 TRBV5-1 TRBD2 . CASSFGGGSTDTQYF TGCGCCAGCAGCTTCGGGGGGGGGAGCACAGATACGCAGTATTTT
TRBJ1-1 TRBV20-1 TRBD1 . CSVSGQGGTEAFF TGCAGTGTTTCGGGACAGGGGGGAACTGAAGCTTTCTTT
TRBJ1-3 TRBV5-1 . . CASSNSGTEGNTIYF TGCGCCAGCAGCAACTCCGGGACGGAAGGAAACACCATATATTTT
TRBJ2-2 TRBV20-1 . few CSARGRGTGELFF TGCAGTGCTAGAGGCCGGGGCACCGGGGAGCTGTTTTTT
TRBJ2-2 TRBV10-3 TRBD1 many CAMGTGPTNTGELFF TGTGCCATGGGGACAGGCCCTACGAACACCGGGGAGCTGTTTTTT
TRBJ1-1 TRBV28 TRBD1 few CASSFYRGEGMNTEAFF TGTGCCAGCAGTTTTTACAGGGGCGAAGGTATGAACACTGAAGCTTTCTTT